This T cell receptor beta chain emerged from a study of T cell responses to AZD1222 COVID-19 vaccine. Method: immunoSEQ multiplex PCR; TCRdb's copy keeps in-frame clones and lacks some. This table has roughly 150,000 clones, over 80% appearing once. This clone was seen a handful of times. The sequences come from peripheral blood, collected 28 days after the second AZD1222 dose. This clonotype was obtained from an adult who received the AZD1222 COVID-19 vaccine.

The chain's CDR3 is CASSSGTGVAGNTIYF. The DNA of the CDR3 is TGTGCCAGCTCATCCGGGACAGGGGTGGCTGGAAACACCATATATTTT. This chain connects TRBV18 to TRBJ1-3; 10 bases are shared with TRBD1. Losses at the gene ends were 5 bases for V and 2 bases for J; bases not matched to a gene: 6. There are 16 residues in the CDR3. The V gene's germline CDR1 is KGHSH and CDR2 LQKENI.